This T cell receptor (beta chain) was retrieved from a study of beta chain features in type 1 diabetes. Study-wide points: Patients with type 1 diabetes showed fewer VDJ junction insertions and more deletions. Moderate but significant shortening of TCRB CDR3s was recorded in all four CD4+ subsets from Type 1 diabetes patients.

Since all of the isolated RNA was reverse transcribed, expressed TCRB transcripts were what got sequenced. Samples of naive, central memory and regulatory T cells yielded a mean of around 4 million reads. Profiled with immunoSEQ multiplex PCR; TCRdb holds only in-frame clones, not every one. The top ten hold 0.015% to 0.02% of the sample, which has some 280,000 clones, over 11% seen once. About this clone: What it binds is unknown.

The CDR3 extends over 15 amino acids. J gave up 7 bases and V 1 base, and 4 bases lay outside the gene matches. CDR1 and CDR2 (germline): SGHTA, FQGNSA. Sorted CD4+ subsets: naive, central memory, regulatory, stem cell-like memory (CD45RO/CCR7/CD25/CD127/CD95/CD27 panel). Purity exceeded 98% in all sorted populations. The rearrangement joins TRBV7-2 to TRBJ2-7, with 13 positions matching TRBD2. The specimen sequenced was naive CD4+ T cells from blood. The source of this sequence is a man between 25 and 39 years old with type 1 diabetes. The CDR3 region is CASSLELAGGREQYF. DNA for the CDR3: TGTGCCAGCAGCTTAGAACTAGCGGGAGGGCGGGAGCAGTACTTC.